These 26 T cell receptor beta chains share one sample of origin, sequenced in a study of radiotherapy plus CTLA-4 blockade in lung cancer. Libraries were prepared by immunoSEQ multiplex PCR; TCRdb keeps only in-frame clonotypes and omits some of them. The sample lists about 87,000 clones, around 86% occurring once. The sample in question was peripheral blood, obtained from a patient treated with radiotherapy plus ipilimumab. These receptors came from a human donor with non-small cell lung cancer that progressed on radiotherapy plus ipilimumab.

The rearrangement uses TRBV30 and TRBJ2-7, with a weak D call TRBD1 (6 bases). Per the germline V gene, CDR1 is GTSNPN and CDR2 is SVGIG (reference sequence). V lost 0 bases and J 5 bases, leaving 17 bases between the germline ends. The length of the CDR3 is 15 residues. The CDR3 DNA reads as TGTGCCTGGAGTGTTCGACAGGTCGTTCTGCACGAGCAGTACTTC. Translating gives CAWSVRQVVLHEQYF.

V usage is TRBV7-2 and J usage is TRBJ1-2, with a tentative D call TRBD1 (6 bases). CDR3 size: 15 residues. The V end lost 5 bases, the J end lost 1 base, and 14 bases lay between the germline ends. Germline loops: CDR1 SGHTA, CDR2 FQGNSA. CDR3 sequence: CASSKGGLINYGYTF. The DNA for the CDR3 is TGTGCCAGCAGCAAAGGGGGGTTGATTAACTATGGCTACACCTTC.

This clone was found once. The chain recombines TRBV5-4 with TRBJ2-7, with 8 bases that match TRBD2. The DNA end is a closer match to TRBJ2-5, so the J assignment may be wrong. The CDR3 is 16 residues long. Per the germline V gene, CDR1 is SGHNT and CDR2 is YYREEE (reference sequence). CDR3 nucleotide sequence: TGTGCCAGCAGCATGTTTAGCGGGGCCGGCCGGGAGACCCAGTACTTC. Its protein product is CASSMFSGAGRETQYF.

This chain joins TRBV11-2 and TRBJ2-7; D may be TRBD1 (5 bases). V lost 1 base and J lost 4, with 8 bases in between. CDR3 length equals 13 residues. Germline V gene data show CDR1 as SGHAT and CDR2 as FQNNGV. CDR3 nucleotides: TGTGCCAGCAGCTTAGTCCCAGGGTACGAGCAGTACTTC. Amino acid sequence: CASSLVPGYEQYF.

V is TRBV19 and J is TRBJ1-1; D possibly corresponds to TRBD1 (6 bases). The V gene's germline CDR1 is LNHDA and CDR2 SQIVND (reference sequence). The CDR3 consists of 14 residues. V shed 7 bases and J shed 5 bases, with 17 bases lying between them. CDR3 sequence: CASIRDNLGTEAFF. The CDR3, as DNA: TGTGCCAGTATCAGGGACAACCTAGGGACTGAAGCTTTCTTT.

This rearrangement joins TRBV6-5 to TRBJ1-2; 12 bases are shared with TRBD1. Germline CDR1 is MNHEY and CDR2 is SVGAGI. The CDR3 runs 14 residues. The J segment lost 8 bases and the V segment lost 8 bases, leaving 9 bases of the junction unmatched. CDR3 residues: CASRYGTGGGGYTF. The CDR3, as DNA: TGTGCCAGCCGATATGGGACAGGGGGCGGCGGCTACACCTTC.

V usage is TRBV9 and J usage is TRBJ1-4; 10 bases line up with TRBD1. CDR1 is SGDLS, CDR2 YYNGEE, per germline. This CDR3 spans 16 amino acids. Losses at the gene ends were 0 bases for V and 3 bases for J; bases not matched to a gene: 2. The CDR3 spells CASSVGGQGSNEKLFF. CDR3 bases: TGTGCCAGCAGCGTAGGGGGACAGGGGTCTAATGAAAAACTGTTTTTT.

The CDR3 DNA follows: TGCGCCAGCAAAGAGTGGACAGGGGTGGGAGAGCAGTACTTC. Translated: CASKEWTGVGEQYF. The V gene is TRBV5-1, the J gene TRBJ2-7; 9 bases align to TRBD1. Germline values: CDR1 SGHRS, CDR2 YFSETQ. The CDR3 totals 14 residues. V lost 6 bases, J lost 7 bases, and 11 bases stayed unmatched.

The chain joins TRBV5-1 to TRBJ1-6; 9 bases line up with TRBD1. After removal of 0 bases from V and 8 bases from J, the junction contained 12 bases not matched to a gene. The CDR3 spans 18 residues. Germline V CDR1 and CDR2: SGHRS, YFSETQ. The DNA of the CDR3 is TGCGCCAGCAGCTTGGCTCCTGGGACAGGGAGTTCCTATTCACCCCTCCACTTT. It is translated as CASSLAPGTGSSYSPLHF.

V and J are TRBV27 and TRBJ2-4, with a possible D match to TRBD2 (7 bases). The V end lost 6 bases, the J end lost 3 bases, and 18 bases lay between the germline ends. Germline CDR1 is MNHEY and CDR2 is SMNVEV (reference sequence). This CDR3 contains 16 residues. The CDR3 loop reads CASSRFGGAGKNIQYF. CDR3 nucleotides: TGTGCCAGCAGCCGCTTTGGGGGGGCAGGCAAAAACATTCAGTACTTC.

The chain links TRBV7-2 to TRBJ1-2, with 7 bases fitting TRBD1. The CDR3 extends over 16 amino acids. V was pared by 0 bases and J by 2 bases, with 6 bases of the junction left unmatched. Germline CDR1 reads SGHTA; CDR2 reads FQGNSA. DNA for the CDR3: TGTGCCAGCAGCTTAGCGGGGGCGACAGGGAACTATGGCTACACCTTC. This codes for CASSLAGATGNYGYTF.

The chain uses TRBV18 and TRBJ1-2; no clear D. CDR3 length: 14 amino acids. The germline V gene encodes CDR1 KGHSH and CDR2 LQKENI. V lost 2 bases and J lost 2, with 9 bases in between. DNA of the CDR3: TGTGCCAGCTCACCAGTCGGCACCAACTATGGCTACACCTTC. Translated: CASSPVGTNYGYTF.

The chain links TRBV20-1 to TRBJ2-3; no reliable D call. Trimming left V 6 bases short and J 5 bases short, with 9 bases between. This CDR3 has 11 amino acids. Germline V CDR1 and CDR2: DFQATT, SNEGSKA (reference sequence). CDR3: CSAQVGDTQYF. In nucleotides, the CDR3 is TGCAGTGCGCAGGTAGGAGATACGCAGTATTTT.

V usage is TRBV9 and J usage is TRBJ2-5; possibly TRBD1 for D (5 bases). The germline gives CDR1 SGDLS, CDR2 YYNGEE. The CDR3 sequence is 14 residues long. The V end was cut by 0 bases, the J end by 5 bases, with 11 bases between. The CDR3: CASSVVGAGETQYF. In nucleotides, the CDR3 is TGTGCCAGCAGCGTAGTTGGGGCAGGGGAGACCCAGTACTTC.

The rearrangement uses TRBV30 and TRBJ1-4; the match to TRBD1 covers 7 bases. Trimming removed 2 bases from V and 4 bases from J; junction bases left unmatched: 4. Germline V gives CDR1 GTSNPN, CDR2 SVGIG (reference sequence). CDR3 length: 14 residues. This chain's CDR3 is CAWSSGQVNEKLFF. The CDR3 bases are TGTGCCTGGAGTTCCGGACAGGTTAATGAAAAACTGTTTTTT. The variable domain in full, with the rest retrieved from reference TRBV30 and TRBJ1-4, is SQTIHQWPATLVQPVGSPLSLECTVEGTSNPNLYWYRQAAGRGLQLLFYSVGIGQISSEVPQNLSASRPQDRQFILSSKKLLLSDSGFYLCAWSSGQVNEKLFFGSGTQLSVL.

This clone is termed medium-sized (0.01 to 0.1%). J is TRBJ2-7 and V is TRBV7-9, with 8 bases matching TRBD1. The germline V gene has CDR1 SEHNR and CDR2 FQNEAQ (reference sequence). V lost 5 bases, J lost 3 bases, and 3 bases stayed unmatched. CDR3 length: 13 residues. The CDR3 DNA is TGTGCCAGCAGCAGGACAGGGTTCTACGAGCAGTACTTC. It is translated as CASSRTGFYEQYF.

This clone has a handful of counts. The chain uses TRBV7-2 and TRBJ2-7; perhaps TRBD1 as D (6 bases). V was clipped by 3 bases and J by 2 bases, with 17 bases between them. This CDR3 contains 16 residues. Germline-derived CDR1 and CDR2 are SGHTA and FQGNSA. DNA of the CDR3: TGTGCCAGCAGCTTCAGGGGCCTAGACCCTACCTACGAGCAGTACTTC. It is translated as CASSFRGLDPTYEQYF.

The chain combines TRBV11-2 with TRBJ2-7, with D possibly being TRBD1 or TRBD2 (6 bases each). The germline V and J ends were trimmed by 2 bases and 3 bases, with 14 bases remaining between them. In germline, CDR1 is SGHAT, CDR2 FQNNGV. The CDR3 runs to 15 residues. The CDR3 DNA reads TGTGCCAGCAGCTTACCCGAGGGGGGCGTCTACGAGCAGTACTTC. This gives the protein CASSLPEGGVYEQYF.

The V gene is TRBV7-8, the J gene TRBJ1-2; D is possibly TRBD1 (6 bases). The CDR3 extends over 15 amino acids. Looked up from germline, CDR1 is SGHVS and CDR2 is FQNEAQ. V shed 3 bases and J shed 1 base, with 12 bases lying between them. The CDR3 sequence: CASSLGGQINYGYTF. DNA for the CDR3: TGTGCCAGCAGCTTGGGGGGGCAGATTAACTATGGCTACACCTTC. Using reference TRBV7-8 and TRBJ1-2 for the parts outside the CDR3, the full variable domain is GAGVSQSPRYKVAKRGQDVALRCDPISGHVSLFWYQQALGQGPEFLTYFQNEAQLDKSGLPSDRFFAERPEGSVSTLKIQRTQQEDSAVYLCASSLGGQINYGYTFGSGTRLTVV.

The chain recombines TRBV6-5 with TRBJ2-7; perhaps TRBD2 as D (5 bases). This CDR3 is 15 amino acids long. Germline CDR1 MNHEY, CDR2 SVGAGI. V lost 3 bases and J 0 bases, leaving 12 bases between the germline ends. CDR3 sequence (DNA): TGTGCCAGCAGTTATGGGCTAGCTGCCTCCTACGAGCAGTACTTC. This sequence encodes CASSYGLAASYEQYF.

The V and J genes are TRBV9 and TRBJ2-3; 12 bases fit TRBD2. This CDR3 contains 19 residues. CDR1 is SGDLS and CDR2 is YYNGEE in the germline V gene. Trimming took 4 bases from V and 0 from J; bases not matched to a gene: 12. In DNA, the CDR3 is TGTGCCAGCAGCCGAACCCAGAGCGGGACTAGCGGGAGCACAGATACGCAGTATTTT. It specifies CASSRTQSGTSGSTDTQYF.

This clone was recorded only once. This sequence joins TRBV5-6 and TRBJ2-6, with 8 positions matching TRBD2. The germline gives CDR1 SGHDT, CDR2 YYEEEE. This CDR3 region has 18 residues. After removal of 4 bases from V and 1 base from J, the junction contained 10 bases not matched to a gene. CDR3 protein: CASSLPGLAMSGANVLTF. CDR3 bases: TGTGCCAGCAGCCTGCCAGGACTAGCCATGTCTGGGGCCAACGTCCTGACTTTC. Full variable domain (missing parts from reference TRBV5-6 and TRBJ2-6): DAGVTQSPTHLIKTRGQQVTLRCSPKSGHDTVSWYQQALGQGPQFIFQYYEEEERQRGNFPDRFSGHQFPNYSSELNVNALLLGDSALYLCASSLPGLAMSGANVLTFGAGSRLTVL.

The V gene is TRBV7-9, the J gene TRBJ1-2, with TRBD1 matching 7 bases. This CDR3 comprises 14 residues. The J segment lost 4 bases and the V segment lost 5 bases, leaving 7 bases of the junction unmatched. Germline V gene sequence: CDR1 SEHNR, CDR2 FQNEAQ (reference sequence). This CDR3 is CASSPRTGAYGYTF. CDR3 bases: TGTGCCAGCAGCCCTAGGACAGGAGCCTATGGCTACACCTTC.

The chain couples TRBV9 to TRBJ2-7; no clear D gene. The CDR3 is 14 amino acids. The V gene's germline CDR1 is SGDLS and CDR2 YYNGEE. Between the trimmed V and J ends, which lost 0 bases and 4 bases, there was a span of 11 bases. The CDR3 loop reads CASSVETAGYEQYF. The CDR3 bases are TGTGCCAGCAGCGTAGAGACCGCCGGGTACGAGCAGTACTTC.

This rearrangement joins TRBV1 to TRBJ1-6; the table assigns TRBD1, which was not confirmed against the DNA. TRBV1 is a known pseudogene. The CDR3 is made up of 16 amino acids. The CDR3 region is CTSSQEAGQGNSPLHF. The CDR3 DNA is TGCACCAGCAGCCAAGAGGCGGGACAGGGGAATTCACCCCTCCACTTT.

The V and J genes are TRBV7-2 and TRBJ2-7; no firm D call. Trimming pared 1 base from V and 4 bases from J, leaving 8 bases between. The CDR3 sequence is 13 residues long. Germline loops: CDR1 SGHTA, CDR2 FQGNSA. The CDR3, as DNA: TGTGCCAGCAGCTTAGTTCCAGCATACGAGCAGTACTTC. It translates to CASSLVPAYEQYF.